The 14 T cell receptor beta chains reported below all come from one sample, sequenced in a study of T cell responses to AZD1222 COVID-19 vaccine. Clones were sequenced by immunoSEQ multiplex PCR, and TCRdb holds only the in-frame ones, with some missing. The top ten hold about 14% of the sample, which has 100,000 to 150,000 clones, about 90% seen once. Specimen: peripheral blood, collected on day 0 of AZD1222 vaccination. These receptors were collected from an adult in good health.

The chain joins TRBV7-2 to TRBJ2-5, with D uncertain. Per germline, CDR1 SGHTA and CDR2 FQGNSA. V gave up 3 bases and J gave up 5 bases, with 4 bases separating them. The CDR3 sequence is 11 residues long. The CDR3 DNA sequence: TGTGCCAGCAGCTTCCGCGAGACCCAGTACTTC. This encodes CASSFRETQYF. Using reference TRBV7-2 and TRBJ2-5 for the parts outside the CDR3, the full variable domain is GAGVSQSPSNKVTEKGKDVELRCDPISGHTALYWYRQSLGQGLEFLIYFQGNSAPDKSGLPSDRFSAERTGGSVSTLTIQRTQQEDSAVYLCASSFRETQYFGPGTRLLVL.

Written as DNA, the CDR3 is TGTGCCAGCAGCCAAGAATTTCACACTGAAGCTTTCTTT. As protein: CASSQEFHTEAFF. This rearrangement joins TRBV14 to TRBJ1-1; no clear D gene. Trimming removed 0 bases from V and 3 bases from J, with 5 bases in between. The CDR3 runs to 13 residues. Per germline, CDR1 SGHDN and CDR2 FVKESK. The full variable domain, rest sourced from reference TRBV14 and TRBJ1-1, is EAGVTQFPSHSVIEKGQTVTLRCDPISGHDNLYWYRRVMGKEIKFLLHFVKESKQDESGMPNNRFLAERTGGTYSTLKVQPAELEDSGVYFCASSQEFHTEAFFGQGTRLTVV.

The J gene is TRBJ1-1, the V gene TRBV11-2; D ambiguous. The CDR3 consists of 11 residues. Germline loops: CDR1 SGHAT, CDR2 FQNNGV. V shed 5 bases and J shed 3 bases, with 4 bases lying between them. This CDR3 reads CASSVYTEAFF. The CDR3 coding sequence is TGTGCCAGCAGCGTGTACACTGAAGCTTTCTTT.

The V call is TRBV14, the J call TRBJ2-1; D gene unclear. The CDR3 sequence is 15 residues long. The germline V gene has CDR1 SGHDN and CDR2 FVKESK. V was trimmed by 1 base and J by 0 bases, leaving 7 bases between them. The CDR3 DNA reads as TGTGCCAGCAGCCAAGTAGCAAGCTCCTACAATGAGCAGTTCTTC. Translated: CASSQVASSYNEQFF.

The rearrangement links TRBV11-3 to TRBJ1-1; D is ambiguous. In germline, CDR1 is SGHNT, CDR2 YENEEA. CDR3 length: 13 residues. V was trimmed by 1 base and J by 4 bases, leaving 7 bases between them. The CDR3, as DNA: TGTGCCAGCAGCTTAGGTACAAGCACTGAAGCTTTCTTT. It translates to CASSLGTSTEAFF.

The J gene is TRBJ2-1, the V gene TRBV24-1; 9 bases are a match to TRBD1. The CDR3 is made up of 17 amino acids. Germline V gene lookup returns CDR1 KGHDR and CDR2 SFDVKD. V lost 2 bases to trimming and J lost 4 bases; unmatched junction nucleotides: 8. CDR3 protein: CATSDSIPGQGYNEQFF. CDR3 DNA sequence: TGTGCCACCAGTGATTCCATTCCGGGACAGGGATACAATGAGCAGTTCTTC.

The chain couples TRBV18 to TRBJ1-3; no definite D call. The V gene lost 3 bases and the J gene lost 4 bases, with 10 bases spanning the gap. Germline V gene data show CDR1 as KGHSH and CDR2 as LQKENI. The CDR3 runs 14 residues. CDR3: CASSPPDSGNTIYF. CDR3 nucleotide sequence: TGTGCCAGCTCACCCCCCGACTCGGGAAACACCATATATTTT.

The chain uses TRBV19 and TRBJ1-4, with D unresolved. CDR3 length equals 19 residues. Germline lookup yields CDR1 LNHDA and CDR2 SQIVND (reference sequence). The V end lost 5 bases, the J end lost 2 bases, and 24 bases lay between the germline ends. Written as DNA, the CDR3 is TGTGCCAGTAGTCTCGCCGAGGACGATGCTTCCCCCACTAATGAAAAACTGTTTTTT. It yields the protein CASSLAEDDASPTNEKLFF.

This clone was seen only once. Distinct nucleotide sequences in the sample also encode this CDR3. The chain is built from TRBV6-5 and TRBJ1-5; D ambiguous. The CDR3 contains 13 residues. Trimming left V 0 bases short and J 2 bases short, with 2 bases between. Germline CDR1 is MNHEY and CDR2 is SVGAGI. CDR3 nucleotide sequence: TGTGCCAGCAGTTACTCACGCAATCAGCCCCAGCATTTT. This sequence encodes CASSYSRNQPQHF.

V and J are TRBV24-1 and TRBJ2-2; 12 bases map to TRBD2. The CDR3 totals 20 residues. V was clipped by 3 bases and J by 4 bases; unmatched bases: 14. Germline CDR1 is KGHDR and CDR2 is SFDVKD. Here the CDR3 reads CATSDPGGLAGGPGTGELFF. DNA of the CDR3: TGTGCCACCAGTGATCCAGGGGGGCTAGCGGGAGGGCCAGGCACCGGGGAGCTGTTTTTT.

The rearrangement uses TRBV7-8 and TRBJ1-2, with 8 positions matching TRBD1. After removal of 4 bases from V and 7 bases from J, the junction contained 8 bases not matched to a gene. The germline CDR1 and CDR2 sequences are SGHVS and FQNEAQ. The length of the CDR3 is 14 residues. The CDR3 sequence: CASSSDQGAGGYTF. The CDR3 coding sequence is TGTGCCAGCAGCTCGGATCAGGGGGCGGGTGGCTACACCTTC.

The rearrangement links TRBV7-8 to TRBJ2-7; TRBD2 matches at 13 bases. Trimming took 1 base from V and 5 from J; bases not matched to a gene: 2. The CDR3 contains 15 residues. The germline CDR1 and CDR2 sequences are SGHVS and FQNEAQ. The CDR3 coding sequence is TGTGCCAGCAGCTTAGGGACTAGCGGGAGTCACGAGCAGTACTTC. Its translation is CASSLGTSGSHEQYF.

The chain carries TRBV6-5 and TRBJ1-2, with D possibly matching TRBD1 (5 bases). Trimming left V 2 bases short and J 2 bases short, with 12 bases between. The CDR3 is 15 amino acids. Germline V gene lookup returns CDR1 MNHEY and CDR2 SVGAGI. The CDR3 bases are TGTGCCAGCAGTTACCCCGGACAAACCAACTATGGCTACACCTTC. The encoded protein is CASSYPGQTNYGYTF.

The rearrangement links TRBV9 to TRBJ2-3; D not certain. V dropped 4 bases and J dropped 5 bases, with 20 bases sitting between them. The CDR3 spans 16 residues. The germline gives CDR1 SGDLS, CDR2 YYNGEE. CDR3 DNA: TGTGCCAGCAGCCCATCAGTTACCGGGCCGGGAGATACGCAGTATTTT. Protein sequence: CASSPSVTGPGDTQYF.